This T cell receptor (beta chain) was found in a study of graft-versus-host responses after intestinal transplantation. The wider study: Following induction with anti-thymocyte globulin, all recipients were given tacrolimus and steroids for roughly three years.

As concerns this clone: What it binds is unknown.

With 2 bases removed from V and 1 base from J, the gap between germline ends came to 18 bases. Germline CDR1 is MNHNS and CDR2 is SASEGT. This CDR3 spans 17 amino acids. Assay: immunoSEQ multiplex PCR; the TCRdb copy retains only in-frame clones and omits some. The table shows about 47,000 clones, with approximately 95% occurring only once. The chain is built from TRBV6-1 and TRBJ2-7; possibly TRBD1 or TRBD2 for D (5 bases each). The TCR sequence derives from a human donor who was the organ donor for an intestinal transplant. Sequences were derived from unstimulated CD8+ T cells sorted from spleen or lymph node cells, sampled before transplant. The CDR3 DNA sequence: TGTGCCAGCAGTGAACAAGGGACCGGCGGCCCTTCCTACGAGCAGTACTTC. Residues: CASSEQGTGGPSYEQYF.